This T cell receptor (beta chain) stems from a study of shared clonotypes between healthy human individuals. The V end was cut by 8 bases, the J end by 0 bases, with 10 bases between. This CDR3 has 13 residues. Germline assignment: CDR1 SGHTA and CDR2 FQGTGA. Produced via immunoSEQ multiplex PCR; TCRdb's table is partial and in-frame only. The table has 2,500,000 or so clones, 80% to 95% seen once. This chain uses TRBV7-3 with TRBJ1-2, with D possibly being TRBD1 (5 bases). The TCR originated in a man between 18 and 29 years old in good health. Some clones in this sample may be carry-over from other donors' samples. Sequences were obtained from naive CD4+ T cells from PBMCs. Subset of the sample: CD45RA+ positively selected. CDR3 DNA: TGTGCCAGCGGGCCGGGGGCTAACTATGGCTACACCTTC. As protein: CASGPGANYGYTF.